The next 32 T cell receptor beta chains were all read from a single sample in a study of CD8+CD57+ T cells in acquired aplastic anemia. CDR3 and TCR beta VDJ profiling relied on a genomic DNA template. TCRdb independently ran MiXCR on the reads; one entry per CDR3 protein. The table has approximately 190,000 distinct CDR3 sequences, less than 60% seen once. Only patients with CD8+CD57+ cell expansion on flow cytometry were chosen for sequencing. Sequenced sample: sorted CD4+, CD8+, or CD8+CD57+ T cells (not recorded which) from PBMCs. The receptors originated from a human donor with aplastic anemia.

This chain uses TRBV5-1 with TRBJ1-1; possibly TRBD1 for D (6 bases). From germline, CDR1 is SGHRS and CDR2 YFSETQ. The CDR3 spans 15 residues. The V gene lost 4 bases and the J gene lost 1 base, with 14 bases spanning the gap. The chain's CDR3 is CASSRSPDRNTEAFF. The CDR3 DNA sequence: TGCGCCAGCAGCCGTTCTCCGGACAGGAACACTGAAGCTTTCTTT.

DNA for the CDR3: TGTGCCAGCACCCCTAGGGACAGGGGGAACACTGAAGCTTTCTTT. As protein: CASTPRDRGNTEAFF. J is TRBJ1-1 and V is TRBV7-9; 10 positions agree with TRBD1. Germline V gene data show CDR1 as SEHNR and CDR2 as FQNEAQ (reference sequence). The V and J ends lost 7 bases and 1 base, in that order; junction bases with no gene match: 6. This CDR3 is 15 amino acids long.

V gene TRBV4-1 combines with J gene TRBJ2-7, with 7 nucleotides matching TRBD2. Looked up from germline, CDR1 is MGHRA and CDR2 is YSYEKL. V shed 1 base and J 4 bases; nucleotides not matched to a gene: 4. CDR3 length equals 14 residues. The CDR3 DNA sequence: TGCGCCAGCAGCCAAGCCCAGGGAGGGTACGAGCAGTACGTC. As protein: CASSQAQGGYEQYV.

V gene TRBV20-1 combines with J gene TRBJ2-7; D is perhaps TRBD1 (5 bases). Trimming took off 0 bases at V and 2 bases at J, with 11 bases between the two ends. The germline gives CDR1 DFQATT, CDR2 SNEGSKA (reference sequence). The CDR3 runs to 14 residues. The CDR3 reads CSARDRQGTYEQYF. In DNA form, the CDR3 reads TGCAGTGCTAGAGATCGCCAGGGAACCTACGAGCAGTACTTC.

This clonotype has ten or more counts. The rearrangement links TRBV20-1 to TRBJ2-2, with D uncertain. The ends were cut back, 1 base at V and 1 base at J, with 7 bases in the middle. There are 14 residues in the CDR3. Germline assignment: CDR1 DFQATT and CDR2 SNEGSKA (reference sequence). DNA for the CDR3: TGCAGTGCTAGAGTTAGAGGGAACACCGGGGAGCTGTTTTTT. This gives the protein CSARVRGNTGELFF.

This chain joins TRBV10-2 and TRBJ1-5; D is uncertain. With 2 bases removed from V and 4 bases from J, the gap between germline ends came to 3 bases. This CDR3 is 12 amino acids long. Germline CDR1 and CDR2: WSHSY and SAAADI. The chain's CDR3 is CASSEGNQPQHF. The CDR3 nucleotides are TGCGCCAGCAGTGAGGGTAATCAGCCCCAGCATTTT.

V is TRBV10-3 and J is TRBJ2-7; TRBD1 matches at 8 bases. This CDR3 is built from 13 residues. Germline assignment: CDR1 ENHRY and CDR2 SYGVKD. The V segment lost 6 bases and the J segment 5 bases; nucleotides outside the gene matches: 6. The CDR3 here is CAISGTGSNEQYF. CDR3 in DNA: TGTGCCATCAGCGGGACAGGATCTAACGAGCAGTACTTC.

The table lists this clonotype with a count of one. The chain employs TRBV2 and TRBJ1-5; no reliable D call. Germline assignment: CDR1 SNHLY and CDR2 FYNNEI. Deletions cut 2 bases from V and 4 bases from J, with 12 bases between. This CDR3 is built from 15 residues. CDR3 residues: CASSEFGPQNQPQHF. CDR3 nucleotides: TGTGCCAGCAGTGAATTTGGTCCCCAAAATCAGCCCCAGCATTTT.

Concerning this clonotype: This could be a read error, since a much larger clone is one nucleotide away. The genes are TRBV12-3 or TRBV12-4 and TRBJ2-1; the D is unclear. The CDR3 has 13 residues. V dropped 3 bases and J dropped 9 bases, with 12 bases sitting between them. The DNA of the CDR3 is TGTGCCAGCAGTTTCCCTCTAGTCAGTGAGCAGTTCTTC. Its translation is CASSFPLVSEQFF.

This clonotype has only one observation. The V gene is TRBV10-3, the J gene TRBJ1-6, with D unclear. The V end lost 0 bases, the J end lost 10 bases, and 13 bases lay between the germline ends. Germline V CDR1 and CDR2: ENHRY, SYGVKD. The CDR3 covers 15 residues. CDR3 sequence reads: CAISESQVSGSPLHF. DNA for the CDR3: TGTGCCATCAGTGAGTCTCAAGTCTCGGGGTCACCCCTCCACTTT.

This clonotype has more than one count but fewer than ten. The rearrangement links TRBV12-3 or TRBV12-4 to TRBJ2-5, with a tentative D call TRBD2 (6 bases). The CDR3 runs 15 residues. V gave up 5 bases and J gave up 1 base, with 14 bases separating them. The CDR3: CASSPDAGSQETQYF. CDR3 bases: TGTGCCAGCAGTCCAGATGCGGGAAGCCAAGAGACCCAGTACTTC.

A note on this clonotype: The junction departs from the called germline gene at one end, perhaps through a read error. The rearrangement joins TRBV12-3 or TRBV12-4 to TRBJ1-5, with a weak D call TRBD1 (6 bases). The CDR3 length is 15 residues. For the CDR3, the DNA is TGTGCCAGCAGTCCAGGGGAGTGGGGTGATCAGCCCCGGCGTTTT. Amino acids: CASSPGEWGDQPRRF.

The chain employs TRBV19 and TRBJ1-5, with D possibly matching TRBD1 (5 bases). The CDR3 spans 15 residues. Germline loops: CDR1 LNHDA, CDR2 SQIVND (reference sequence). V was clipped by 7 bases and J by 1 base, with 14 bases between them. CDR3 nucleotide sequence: TGTGCCAGTAACTCAGGGTCGAGGAGCAATCAGCCCCAGCATTTT. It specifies CASNSGSRSNQPQHF.

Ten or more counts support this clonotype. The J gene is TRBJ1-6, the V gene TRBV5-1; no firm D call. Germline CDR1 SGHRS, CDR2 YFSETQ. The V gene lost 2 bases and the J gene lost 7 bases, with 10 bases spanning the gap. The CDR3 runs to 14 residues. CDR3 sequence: CASSFDAPNSPLHF. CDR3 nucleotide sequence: TGCGCCAGCAGCTTTGACGCCCCCAATTCACCCCTCCACTTT.

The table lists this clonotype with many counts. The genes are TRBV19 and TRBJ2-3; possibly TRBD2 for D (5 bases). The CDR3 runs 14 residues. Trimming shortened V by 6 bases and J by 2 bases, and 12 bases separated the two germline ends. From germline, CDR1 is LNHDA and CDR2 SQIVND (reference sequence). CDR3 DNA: TGTGCCAGTAGACAGTACGGGGACACAGATACGCAGTATTTT. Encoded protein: CASRQYGDTDTQYF.

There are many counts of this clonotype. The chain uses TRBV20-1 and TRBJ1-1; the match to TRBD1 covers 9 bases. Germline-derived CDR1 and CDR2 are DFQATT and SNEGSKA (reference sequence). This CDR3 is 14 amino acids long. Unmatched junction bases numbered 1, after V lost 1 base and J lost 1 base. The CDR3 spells CSARGDRENTEAFF. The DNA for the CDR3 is TGCAGTGCTAGAGGGGACAGGGAGAACACTGAAGCTTTCTTT.

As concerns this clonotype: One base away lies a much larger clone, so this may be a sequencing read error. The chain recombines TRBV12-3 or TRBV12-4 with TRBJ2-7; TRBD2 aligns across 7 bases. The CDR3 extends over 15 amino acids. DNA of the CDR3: TGTGCCAGCAGTGGCCCAACTAGCGCACACTACGGGCAGTACTTC. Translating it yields CASSGPTSAHYGQYF.

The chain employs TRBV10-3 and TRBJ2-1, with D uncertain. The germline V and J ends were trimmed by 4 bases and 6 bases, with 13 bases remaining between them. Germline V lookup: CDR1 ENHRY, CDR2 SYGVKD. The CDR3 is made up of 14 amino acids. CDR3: CAISGDVRLNEQFF. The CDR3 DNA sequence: TGTGCCATCAGTGGAGACGTGCGGCTCAATGAGCAGTTCTTC.

The CDR3, as DNA: TGTGCCAGCAGCTTAGCCGGGACAGAGTCCTACGAGCAGTACTTC. This translates into CASSLAGTESYEQYF. V and J are TRBV7-9 and TRBJ2-7; 7 nucleotides align to TRBD1. The trim removed 0 bases at V and 1 base at J, leaving 3 bases unmatched. The germline gives CDR1 SEHNR, CDR2 FQNEAQ (reference sequence). The CDR3 covers 15 residues. The variable domain in full, with the rest retrieved from reference TRBV7-9 and TRBJ2-7, is DTGVSQNPRHKITKRGQNVTFRCDPISEHNRLYWYRQTLGQGPEFLTYFQNEAQLEKSRLLSDRFSAERPKGSFSTLEIQRTEQGDSAMYLCASSLAGTESYEQYFGPGTRLTVT.

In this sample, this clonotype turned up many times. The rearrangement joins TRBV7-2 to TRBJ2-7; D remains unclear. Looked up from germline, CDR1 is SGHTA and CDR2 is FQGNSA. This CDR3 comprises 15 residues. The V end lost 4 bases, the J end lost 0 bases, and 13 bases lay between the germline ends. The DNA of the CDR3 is TGTGCCAGCAGCTACCAGGCCTCAAGCTCCTACGAGCAGTACTTC. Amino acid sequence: CASSYQASSSYEQYF.

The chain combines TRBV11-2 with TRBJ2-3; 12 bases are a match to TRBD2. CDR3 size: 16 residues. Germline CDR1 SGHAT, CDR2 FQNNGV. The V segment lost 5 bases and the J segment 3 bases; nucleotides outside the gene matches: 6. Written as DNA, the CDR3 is TGTGCCAGCAGCCCTACTAGCGGGGGGATGACAGATACGCAGTATTTT. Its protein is CASSPTSGGMTDTQYF.

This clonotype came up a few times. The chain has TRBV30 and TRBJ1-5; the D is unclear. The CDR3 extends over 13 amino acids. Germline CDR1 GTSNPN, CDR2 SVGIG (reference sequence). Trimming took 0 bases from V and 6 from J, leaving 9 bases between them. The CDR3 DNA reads TGTGCCTGGAGTGTCCGGGGATCTCAGCCCCAGCATTTT. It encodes CAWSVRGSQPQHF.

CDR3 sequence reads: CASSEVGSNYGYTF. CDR3 sequence (DNA): TGTGCCAGCAGTGAAGTCGGTTCTAACTATGGCTACACCTTC. The rearrangement uses TRBV2 and TRBJ1-2; no firm D call. CDR3 size: 14 residues. CDR1 and CDR2 from the germline V gene are SNHLY and FYNNEI. Trimming took off 1 base at V and 0 bases at J, with 6 bases between the two ends.

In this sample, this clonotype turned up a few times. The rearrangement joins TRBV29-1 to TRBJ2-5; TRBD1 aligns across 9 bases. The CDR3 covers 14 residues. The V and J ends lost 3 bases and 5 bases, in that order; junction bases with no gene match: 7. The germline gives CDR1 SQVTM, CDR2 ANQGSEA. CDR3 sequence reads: CSVERTGDVETQYF. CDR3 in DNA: TGCAGCGTTGAGAGGACAGGGGATGTCGAGACCCAGTACTTC.

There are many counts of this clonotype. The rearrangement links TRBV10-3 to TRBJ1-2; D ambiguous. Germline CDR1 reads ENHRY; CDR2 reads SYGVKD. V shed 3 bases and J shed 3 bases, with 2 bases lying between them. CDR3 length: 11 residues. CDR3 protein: CAISDDYGYTF. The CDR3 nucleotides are TGTGCCATCAGTGACGACTATGGCTACACCTTC.

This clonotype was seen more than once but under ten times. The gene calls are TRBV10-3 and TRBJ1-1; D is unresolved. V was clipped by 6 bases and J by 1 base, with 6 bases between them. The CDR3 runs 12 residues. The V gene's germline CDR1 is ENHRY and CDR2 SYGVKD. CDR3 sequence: CAIRAANTEAFF. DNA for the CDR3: TGTGCCATCAGGGCAGCGAACACTGAAGCTTTCTTT.

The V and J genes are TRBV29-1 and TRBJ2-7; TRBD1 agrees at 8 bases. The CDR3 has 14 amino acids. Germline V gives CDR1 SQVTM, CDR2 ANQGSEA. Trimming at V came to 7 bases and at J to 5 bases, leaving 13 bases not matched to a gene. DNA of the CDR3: TGCAGCGCCAAGACGGGGCAGGGGGCCAACGAGCAGTACTTC. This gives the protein CSAKTGQGANEQYF.

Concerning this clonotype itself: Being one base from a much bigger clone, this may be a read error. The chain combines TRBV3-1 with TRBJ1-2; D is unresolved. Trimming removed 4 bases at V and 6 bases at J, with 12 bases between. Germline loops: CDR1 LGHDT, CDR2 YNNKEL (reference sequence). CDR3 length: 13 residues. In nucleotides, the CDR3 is TGTGCCAGCAGCCGAACCGGGTCCCATGGCTACACCTTC. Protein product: CASSRTGSHGYTF.

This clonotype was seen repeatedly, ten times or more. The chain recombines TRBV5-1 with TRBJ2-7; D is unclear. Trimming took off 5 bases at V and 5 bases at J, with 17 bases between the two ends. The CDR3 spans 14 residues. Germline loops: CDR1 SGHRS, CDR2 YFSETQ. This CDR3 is CASSNGWAVDEQYF. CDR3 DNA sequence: TGCGCCAGCAGTAACGGATGGGCAGTTGACGAGCAGTACTTC. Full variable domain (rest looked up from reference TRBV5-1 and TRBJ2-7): KAGVTQTPRYLIKTRGQQVTLSCSPISGHRSVSWYQQTPGQGLQFLFEYFSETQRNKGNFPGRFSGRQFSNSRSEMNVSTLELGDSALYLCASSNGWAVDEQYFGPGTRLTVT.

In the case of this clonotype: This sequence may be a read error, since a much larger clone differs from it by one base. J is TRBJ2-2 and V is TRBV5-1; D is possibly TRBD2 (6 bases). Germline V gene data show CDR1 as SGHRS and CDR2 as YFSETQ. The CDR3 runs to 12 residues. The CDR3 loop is CASSVEAGGLFF. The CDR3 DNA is TGCGCCAGCAGTGTGGAGGCCGGGGGGCTGTTTTTT.

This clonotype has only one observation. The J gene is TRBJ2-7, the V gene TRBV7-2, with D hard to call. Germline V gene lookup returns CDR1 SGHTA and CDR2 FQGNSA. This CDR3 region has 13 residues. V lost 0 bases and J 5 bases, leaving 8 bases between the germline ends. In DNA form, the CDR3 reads TGTGCCAGCAGCTTAGCGCGAACGGACGAGCAGTACTTC. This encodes CASSLARTDEQYF.

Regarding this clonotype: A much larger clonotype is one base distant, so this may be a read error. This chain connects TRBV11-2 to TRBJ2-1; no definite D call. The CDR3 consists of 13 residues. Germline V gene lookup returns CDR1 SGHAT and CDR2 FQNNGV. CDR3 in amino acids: CASSPPSYNEQIF. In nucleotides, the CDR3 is TGTGCCAGCAGCCCCCCCTCCTACAATGAGCAGATCTTC.